The clone carrying this TCR beta chain was found a few times. Its antigen is not known. This CDR3 spans 14 amino acids. Between the trimmed V and J ends, which lost 0 bases and 8 bases, there was a span of 14 bases. The V gene's germline CDR1 is KGHSH and CDR2 LQKENI. Healthy HIV-negative adults with no recent acute infections or vaccinations were recruited as donors. From CD4+ cells came CD45RA+ naive and CD45RA-negative memory subsets. Assay used: immunoSEQ multiplex PCR; TCRdb lists only in-frame clones, some missing. The top ten hold 10% of the sample, which has 300,000 or so clones, over 65% seen once. This entry belongs to a study of shared clonotypes between healthy human individuals. The wider study: Three plates were used per donor for CD4 naive, three for CD4 memory, two for CD8 naive and one for CD8 memory. General study points: Among donors, sharing of clonotypes was expected to be affected by sequencing depth.

Sample: memory CD4+ T cells sorted from blood. Indicated subset: CD45RA-negative fraction. The clonotype comes from a man younger than 45 in good health. The chain links TRBV18 to TRBJ2-7; D is possibly TRBD1 (5 bases). CDR3 residues: CASSPPLGEMKQYF. Here the CDR3 DNA reads TGTGCCAGCTCACCACCGTTAGGGGAAATGAAGCAGTACTTC. Supplemented by reference TRBV18 and TRBJ2-7, the full variable domain reads NAGVMQNPRHLVRRRGQEARLRCSPMKGHSHVYWYRQLPEEGLKFMVYLQKENIIDESGMPKERFSAEFPKEGPSILRIQQVVRGDSAAYFCASSPPLGEMKQYFGPGTRLTVT.